There are many counts of the clone carrying this T cell receptor (beta chain). What it recognizes is unknown. Trimming removed 4 bases from V and 0 bases from J; junction bases left unmatched: 6. Germline CDR1 reads SNHLY; CDR2 reads FYNNEI. There are 15 residues in the CDR3. Authors of the study amplified TCR beta CDR3 regions from RNA transcripts. A first-round RT-PCR of the TCR CDR3 used the HTBI primer set. One entry per CDR3 protein, called by TCRdb with MiXCR from the multiplex PCR reads. The data contain under 400,000 distinct CDR3 sequences, 12% to 15% of them singletons. The record originates from a study of T cells in Graves' hyperthyroidism and ophthalmopathy. Findings and caveats of the study: Ophthalmopathy could be told apart from stable hyperthyroidism with a 13 V-J model. Most clonotypes expanded in the thyroid (above 0.001) were also present in blood.

Each diagnosis drew on symptoms, thyroxine, TRAb, thyroid ultrasound and orbital computed tomography findings. The source is a woman aged 55-70 years with Graves' ophthalmopathy. The source material was blood. The chain uses TRBV2 and TRBJ2-7, with 7 bases aligning to TRBD2. CDR3 region: CASSVTSHSSYEQYF. In nucleotides, the CDR3 is TGTGCCAGCAGTGTGACTAGCCATAGCTCCTACGAGCAGTACTTC. The full variable domain, rest sourced from reference TRBV2 and TRBJ2-7, is EPEVTQTPSHQVTQMGQEVILRCVPISNHLYFYWYRQILGQKVEFLVSFYNNEISEKSEIFDDQFSVERPDGSNFTLKIRSTKLEDSAMYFCASSVTSHSSYEQYFGPGTRLTVT.